This T cell receptor (beta chain) was recovered during a study of blood T cell repertoires in COVID-19. The assay was immunoSEQ multiplex PCR, and TCRdb's table has in-frame clones only and misses some. Of roughly 270,000 clones in the sample, about four fifths were seen once. Someone with COVID-19 had been met by exposed participants within 2 weeks before study entry. The receptor comes from a man in his forties who had been exposed to COVID-19. Sequenced input: PBMCs or T cells enriched from blood (not recorded which).

Written as DNA, the CDR3 is TGTGCCTGGAGTGTACTTAAGGGGGCCTCACCCCTCCACTTT. Translating gives CAWSVLKGASPLHF. The rearrangement links TRBV30 to TRBJ1-6; 7 positions agree with TRBD1. The CDR3 has 14 residues. With 0 bases clipped from V and 10 bases from J, the junction kept 6 bases outside the gene matches. Germline V gene sequence: CDR1 GTSNPN, CDR2 SVGIG (reference sequence).